This T cell receptor beta chain is drawn from a study of blood T cell repertoires in COVID-19. At the level of the study: Samples representing acute and convalescent COVID-19 were sourced from the United States, Italy and Spain. PBMCs, B-cell-depleted T cells, or T cells provided the cDNA or gDNA that made up the material.

The table came from immunoSEQ multiplex PCR; TCRdb's copy has only in-frame clones and leaves some out. This sample yields 310,000 or so clones, of which 70% to 90% are seen a single time; approximately 6% belongs to the top ten. Trimming took off 6 bases at V and 6 bases at J, with 14 bases between the two ends. This CDR3 has 13 amino acids. Germline values: CDR1 MNHNY, CDR2 SVGAGI (reference sequence). Before being deemed recovered, Cohort 3 donors had two negative PCRs, clearance, or symptom resolution. The sequence was obtained from a woman in her 30s who had recovered from COVID-19. This sequence joins TRBV6-6 and TRBJ1-2; possibly TRBD1 for D (6 bases). Sequencing input: PBMCs or T cells enriched from blood (not recorded which). CDR3: CASSRTEKDGYTF. CDR3 coding DNA: TGTGCCAGCAGCCGGACAGAAAAGGATGGCTACACCTTC.